The following is a TCR beta chain sequence with its context. This sample is drawn from a study of blood T cell repertoires in COVID-19. About the research overall: COVID-19 samples, acute and convalescent, were from the United States, Italy and Spain. T cells, B-cell-depleted T cells, or PBMCs supplied cDNA or gDNA.

In the study's own analysis: Amplification of reference gene primers provided the estimated nucleated cell counts. Sequenced by immunoSEQ multiplex PCR; TCRdb stores in-frame clones only, minus some. V, J and clone size are taken as reported in that table, and D and trimming were inferred from the DNA itself. The sample includes about 40,000 clones, almost 95% seen only once; the top ten take 9.2%. The receptor's source is a man aged 45-60 years with active COVID-19. Input material: peripheral blood.

The CDR3 DNA sequence: TGTGCCAGCAGCTCAAGGGCGGGAACTCAAGAGACCCAGTACTTC. This sequence encodes CASSSRAGTQETQYF. V usage is TRBV7-2 and J usage is TRBJ2-5; possible D gene TRBD2, 6 bases. Germline lookup yields CDR1 SGHTA and CDR2 FQGNSA. The CDR3 loop spans 15 amino acids. Trimming cost V 4 bases and J 2 bases, with 14 bases left between them.